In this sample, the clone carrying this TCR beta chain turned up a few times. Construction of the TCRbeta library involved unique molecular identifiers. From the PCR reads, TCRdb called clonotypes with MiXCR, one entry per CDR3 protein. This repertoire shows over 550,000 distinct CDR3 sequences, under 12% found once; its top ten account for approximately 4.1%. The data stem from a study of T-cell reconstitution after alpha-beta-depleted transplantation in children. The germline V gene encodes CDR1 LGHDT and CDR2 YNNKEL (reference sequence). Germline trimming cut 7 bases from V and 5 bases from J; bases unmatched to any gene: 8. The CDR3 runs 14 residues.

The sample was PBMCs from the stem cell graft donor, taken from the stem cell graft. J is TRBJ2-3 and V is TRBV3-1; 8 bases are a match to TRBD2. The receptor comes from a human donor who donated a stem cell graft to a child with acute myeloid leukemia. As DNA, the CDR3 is TGTGCCAGCAAATTGACTAGCGCCAGAGATACGCAGTATTTT. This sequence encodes CASKLTSARDTQYF.